Listed here are 9 T cell receptor beta chains from one sample, sequenced in a study of shared clonotypes between healthy human individuals. The protocol was immunoSEQ multiplex PCR, while the TCRdb copy is restricted to in-frame clones and leaves out a portion. This sample has 400,000 to 600,000 clones, with 75% to 80% found just once. The sample comprised PBMCs. These receptors all stem from a woman aged 40 to 49 in good health. Some clones in this sample may be carry-over from other donors' samples.

This sequence joins TRBV11-2 and TRBJ2-1, with D possibly being TRBD1 or TRBD2 (5 bases each). This CDR3 comprises 15 residues. Germline lookup yields CDR1 SGHAT and CDR2 FQNNGV. The V and J ends lost 0 bases and 6 bases respectively, with 12 bases between them. The CDR3 DNA follows: TGTGCCAGCAGCTTAGAGGGGACCCCCCTCAATGAGCAGTTCTTC. This translates into CASSLEGTPLNEQFF.

The CDR3 DNA sequence: TGTGCCAGCAGTGCACAGGGCCTTTACGAGCAGTACTTC. It is translated as CASSAQGLYEQYF. This chain uses TRBV25-1 with TRBJ2-7, with D possibly TRBD1 on 6 matching bases. Germline-derived CDR1 and CDR2 are MGHDK and SYGVNS. The CDR3 is 13 amino acids. The V end lost 4 bases, the J end lost 4 bases, and 11 bases lay between the germline ends.

The chain employs TRBV18 and TRBJ2-3, with D possibly being TRBD1 (5 bases). Trimming removed 10 bases from V and 1 base from J, with 9 bases in between. CDR1 is KGHSH and CDR2 is LQKENI in the germline V gene. The CDR3 loop spans 12 amino acids. The DNA for the CDR3 is TGTGCCACCCAGGGTCGCACAGATACGCAGTATTTT. This translates into CATQGRTDTQYF. The entire variable domain, with the rest obtained from reference TRBV18 and TRBJ2-3, is as follows: NAGVMQNPRHLVRRRGQEARLRCSPMKGHSHVYWYRQLPEEGLKFMVYLQKENIIDESGMPKERFSAEFPKEGPSILRIQQVVRGDSAAYFCATQGRTDTQYFGPGTRLTVL.

The chain couples TRBV25-1 to TRBJ2-3; 9 nucleotides match TRBD1. The germline V gene has CDR1 MGHDK and CDR2 SYGVNS. The V gene end was trimmed by 3 bases and the J gene end by 3 bases; junction bases not matched to a gene: 4. The CDR3 length is 15 residues. DNA for the CDR3: TGTGCCAGCAGTGATTACGGGACAGGGACAGATACGCAGTATTTT. It encodes CASSDYGTGTDTQYF.

This clone was seen more than once but under ten times. V and J are TRBV4-1 and TRBJ1-2, with TRBD1 matching over 7 bases. The J segment lost 4 bases and the V segment lost 4 bases, leaving 18 bases of the junction unmatched. This CDR3 region has 18 residues. In germline, CDR1 is MGHRA, CDR2 YSYEKL. The CDR3 DNA reads TGCGCCAGCAGCCTCGCCGTGATTGGGGCAGGGGGAAGCTATGGCTACACCTTC. Translation gives CASSLAVIGAGGSYGYTF.

A remark on this clone: The junction shows a germline mismatch at one end, possibly a read error. The gene calls are TRBV7-7 and TRBJ2-5; D is unresolved. Looked up from germline, CDR1 is SSHAT and CDR2 is FNYEAQ (reference sequence). This CDR3 is 14 amino acids long. The CDR3: CASSLVGQASTQYF. CDR3 bases: TGTGCTAGCAGCTTAGTAGGTCAGGCGTCCACCCAGTACTTC.

V is TRBV7-6 and J is TRBJ2-1; possibly TRBD2 for D (6 bases). Trimming left V 4 bases short and J 0 bases short, with 16 bases between. CDR1 is SGHVS, CDR2 FNYEAQ, per germline. CDR3 length: 17 residues. CDR3 region: CASSYHSGKSSYNEQFF. The DNA for the CDR3 is TGTGCCAGCAGCTACCATAGCGGAAAGAGCTCCTACAATGAGCAGTTCTTC.

V and J are TRBV13 and TRBJ1-2; 7 bases are a match to TRBD1. From germline, CDR1 is PRHDT and CDR2 FYEKMQ (reference sequence). The CDR3 length is 18 residues. V gave up 5 bases and J gave up 5 bases; unmatched junction bases: 20. Here the CDR3 reads CASSRFLGLEQGKYGYTF. CDR3 in DNA: TGTGCCAGCAGCCGTTTCCTAGGGTTGGAACAGGGGAAATATGGCTACACCTTC.

V gene TRBV11-3 combines with J gene TRBJ2-3; TRBD2 might be the D (6 bases). CDR1 SGHNT and CDR2 YENEEA come from the germline V gene. The V end was cut by 0 bases, the J end by 4 bases, with 11 bases between. The CDR3 contains 15 residues. CDR3 protein: CASSLDRGGSDTQYF. The CDR3 DNA is TGTGCCAGCAGCTTAGATCGTGGAGGGTCAGATACGCAGTATTTT.